This T cell receptor (beta chain) derives from a study of blood T cells in healthy people across ages. A sample-barcoded 5' primer and a J-beta primer mix were used in a second PCR of roughly 7 to 11 cycles. TCRdb reprocessed the 5' RACE reads with MiXCR, giving one entry per CDR3 protein. The repertoire holds about 1.7 million distinct CDR3 sequences, with roughly 27% as singletons. The donors, all healthy, were Caucasians living in Russia, aged roughly 6 to 100. The CDR3 extends over 14 amino acids. V lost 7 bases to trimming and J lost 6 bases; unmatched junction nucleotides: 6. This clonotype has at least ten counts.

The TCR originated in a woman aged 25 to 39 in good health. The V and J genes are TRBV12-3 or TRBV12-4 and TRBJ1-6; 7 nucleotides align to TRBD1. What was sequenced was blood. The chain's CDR3 is CASTVDRANSPLHF. CDR3 nucleotide sequence: TGTGCCAGCACCGTAGACAGGGCTAATTCACCCCTCCACTTT.